The entry that follows covers one T cell receptor beta chain sequence. Sequencing libraries for TCR beta were prepared with iRepertoire HTBI primers and Arm-PCR of CDR3 regions. Original processing methods: Analysis of the samples identified 50 to 65 TRBV and 14 TRBJ segments. TCRdb reprocessed the multiplex PCR reads via MiXCR and lists one record per CDR3 protein. V and J calls and clone size were set by TCRdb, not the authors. The sample has hundreds of thousands of distinct CDR3 sequences, more than 20% seen once. This sample is drawn from a study of regulatory T cells in long-lasting Graves disease. This CDR3 region has 16 residues. Germline V lookup: CDR1 MNHEY, CDR2 SMNVEV (reference sequence). J lost 5 bases, V lost 2 bases, and 8 bases had no gene match. Time point reported: persistent/refractory GD, antithyroid drugs over 5 years with positive TRAb. PBMC-derived RNA was used for the TCR library.

The sequence was collected from a female donor with Graves disease. The genes are TRBV27 and TRBJ2-7; 11 bases map to TRBD2. This specimen was peripheral blood mononuclear cells (PBMCs), taken when the disease was refractory, from a patient treated with antithyroid drugs. CDR3 DNA sequence: TGTGCCAGCAGTTTACTTAGCGGGAGGGGCGTAAACGAGCAGTACTTC. Amino acid sequence: CASSLLSGRGVNEQYF.